A single sample is the source of the 22 T cell receptor beta chains below, sequenced in a study of T-cell memory formation after mild COVID-19. One entry per CDR3 protein results from TCRdb running MiXCR on the 5' RACE reads. The data contain 380,000 or so distinct CDR3 sequences, approximately 14% of them seen just once; the ten biggest clones take up under 25%. The sample consisted of PBMCs or a T cell subset sorted from them (not recorded which). Receptor source: a man between 18 and 35 years old who had mild COVID-19 (a few samples of this study predate the infection). Cell type and time point are not known.

This clonotype has more than one count but fewer than ten. The rearrangement joins TRBV7-2 to TRBJ1-1, with a tentative D call TRBD1 (6 bases). The CDR3 has 11 amino acids. Germline loops: CDR1 SGHTA, CDR2 FQGNSA. Trimming took 2 bases from V and 11 from J, leaving 9 bases between them. The CDR3 loop is CASSLPGAAFF. The CDR3, as DNA: TGTGCCAGCAGCTTACCGGGGGCGGCTTTCTTT.

A few counts support this clonotype. The chain uses TRBV29-1 and TRBJ2-5; no reliable D call. The CDR3 totals 14 residues. The V gene's germline CDR1 is SQVTM and CDR2 ANQGSEA. V lost 5 bases and J 3 bases, leaving 16 bases between the germline ends. In nucleotides, the CDR3 is TGCAGCGTTACCCGGACGGCGCCTGAAGAGACCCAGTACTTC. This sequence encodes CSVTRTAPEETQYF.

The chain has TRBV6-5 and TRBJ2-7, with D unclear. The germline V gene encodes CDR1 MNHEY and CDR2 SVGAGI. The V end lost 4 bases, the J end lost 6 bases, and 16 bases lay between the germline ends. The CDR3 runs 14 residues. This chain's CDR3 is CASSSSQILSEQYF. The CDR3, as DNA: TGTGCCAGCAGTTCCTCGCAGATCCTAAGCGAGCAGTACTTC.

The chain is built from TRBV5-6 and TRBJ2-7; possible D gene TRBD1, 6 bases. Per the germline V gene, CDR1 is SGHDT and CDR2 is YYEEEE. The CDR3 covers 15 residues. V was shortened by 4 bases and J by 3 bases, with 17 bases between the two germline ends. The CDR3 is CASSRPPGHHYEQYF. DNA for the CDR3: TGTGCCAGCAGCCGTCCCCCGGGACATCACTACGAGCAGTACTTC.

The chain uses TRBV6-5 and TRBJ1-3, with TRBD1 identical over 7 bases. The CDR3 contains 14 residues. Germline V CDR1 and CDR2: MNHEY, SVGAGI. J lost 3 bases, V lost 6 bases, and 5 bases had no gene match. This chain's CDR3 is CASSMTGIGNTIYF. CDR3 nucleotide sequence: TGTGCCAGCAGCATGACAGGGATTGGAAACACCATATATTTT.

The gene calls are TRBV7-2 and TRBJ2-1, with 9 bases aligning to TRBD1. Germline CDR1 reads SGHTA; CDR2 reads FQGNSA. Losses at the gene ends were 3 bases for V and 12 bases for J; bases not matched to a gene: 6. The CDR3 loop spans 13 amino acids. In nucleotides, the CDR3 is TGTGCCAGCAGCTTGGGACAGGGTCGCGCGCAGTTCTTC. Its translation is CASSLGQGRAQFF.

The chain uses TRBV5-4 and TRBJ1-1, with D perhaps TRBD1 (6 bases). Germline V lookup: CDR1 SGHNT, CDR2 YYREEE (reference sequence). The CDR3 has 15 amino acids. V was shortened by 4 bases and J by 1 base, with 14 bases between the two germline ends. Here the CDR3 reads CASSRGGGWNTEAFF. CDR3 in DNA: TGTGCCAGCAGCCGGGGCGGGGGCTGGAACACTGAAGCTTTCTTT.

This clonotype was counted only a few times. This rearrangement joins TRBV7-9 to TRBJ1-2; perhaps TRBD1 as D (5 bases). The germline V and J ends were trimmed by 5 bases and 0 bases, with 13 bases remaining between them. The V gene's germline CDR1 is SEHNR and CDR2 FQNEAQ (reference sequence). The CDR3 covers 15 residues. The CDR3 protein is CASSPRTKANYGYTF. The CDR3 DNA is TGTGCCAGCAGCCCGCGGACAAAAGCTAACTATGGCTACACCTTC.

There are a few counts of this clonotype. The chain links TRBV11-2 to TRBJ1-1; D is uncertain. The length of the CDR3 is 14 residues. CDR1 is SGHAT, CDR2 FQNNGV, per germline. V lost 2 bases and J lost 1, with 8 bases in between. The DNA for the CDR3 is TGTGCCAGCAGCTTATCAAGTACGAACACTGAAGCTTTCTTT. This translates into CASSLSSTNTEAFF.

This chain connects TRBV10-3 to TRBJ2-2, with 8 bases identical to TRBD2. CDR3 length: 14 residues. Unmatched junction bases numbered 9, after V lost 8 bases and J lost 7 bases. Germline lookup yields CDR1 ENHRY and CDR2 SYGVKD. The CDR3 here is CAIAGTSLGGELFF. CDR3 DNA: TGTGCCATCGCCGGGACTAGTCTCGGCGGGGAGCTGTTTTTT.

The rearrangement joins TRBV7-2 to TRBJ1-6; a weak D match, TRBD1 (6 bases). V lost 4 bases, J lost 7 bases, and 14 bases lay in between. Germline assignment: CDR1 SGHTA and CDR2 FQGNSA. The CDR3 sequence is 15 residues long. Written as DNA, the CDR3 is TGTGCCAGCAGCTCCCACAGGGCTAACAATTCACCCCTCCACTTT. Its protein is CASSSHRANNSPLHF.

V and J are TRBV27 and TRBJ2-3; 10 nucleotides line up with TRBD2. Germline V gives CDR1 MNHEY, CDR2 SMNVEV (reference sequence). The CDR3 runs to 16 residues. The junction had 6 bases not matched to a gene; V was cut back by 4 bases and J by 2 bases. The CDR3 region is CASSYGTSVLTDTQYF. The CDR3 nucleotides are TGTGCCAGCAGTTACGGGACTAGCGTGCTCACAGATACGCAGTATTTT.

In its sample, this clonotype was seen a few times. The V call is TRBV12-5, the J call TRBJ1-2, with D tentatively TRBD1 (5 bases). The CDR3 is made up of 15 amino acids. CDR1 and CDR2 (germline): LGHNT, FRNRAP. V lost 3 bases to trimming and J lost 5 bases, with 16 bases between them. The CDR3 loop reads CASGLGSRVGYGYTF. DNA of the CDR3: TGTGCTAGTGGTTTAGGTAGCAGGGTAGGGTATGGCTACACCTTC.

J is TRBJ2-2 and V is TRBV19, with 9 bases matching TRBD1. The germline CDR1 and CDR2 sequences are LNHDA and SQIVND (reference sequence). This CDR3 has 16 amino acids. The V gene end was trimmed by 4 bases and the J gene end by 1 base; junction bases not matched to a gene: 4. The CDR3 region is CASSTGTGRNTGELFF. The DNA for the CDR3 is TGTGCCAGTAGTACCGGGACAGGGAGGAACACCGGGGAGCTGTTTTTT.

This clonotype came up many times. CDR3 nucleotides: TGCGCCAGCAGACCCGGGTACAGGCAAGAGACCCAGTACTTC. As protein: CASRPGYRQETQYF. This chain connects TRBV5-1 to TRBJ2-5; D is possibly TRBD1 (5 bases). The germline CDR1 and CDR2 sequences are SGHRS and YFSETQ. V dropped 5 bases and J dropped 2 bases, with 13 bases sitting between them. CDR3 length equals 14 residues.

This clonotype showed up many times. The chain uses TRBV24-1 and TRBJ2-5; D might be TRBD1 (5 bases). V gave up 3 bases and J gave up 5 bases, with 9 bases separating them. CDR3 length: 13 residues. The germline gives CDR1 KGHDR, CDR2 SFDVKD. As DNA, the CDR3 is TGTGCCACCAGTGATCCAGGGTCTGAGACCCAGTACTTC. Protein product: CATSDPGSETQYF.

The rearrangement uses TRBV5-1 and TRBJ2-5, with D tentatively TRBD2 (6 bases). Germline V gene sequence: CDR1 SGHRS, CDR2 YFSETQ. Trimming removed 4 bases from V and 6 bases from J, with 19 bases in between. The CDR3 loop spans 15 amino acids. For the CDR3, the DNA is TGCGCCAGCAGCGTAAGCCTCGGGGGAACAAAGACCCAGTACTTC. It yields the protein CASSVSLGGTKTQYF. The variable domain in full, completed from reference TRBV5-1 and TRBJ2-5, reads KAGVTQTPRYLIKTRGQQVTLSCSPISGHRSVSWYQQTPGQGLQFLFEYFSETQRNKGNFPGRFSGRQFSNSRSEMNVSTLELGDSALYLCASSVSLGGTKTQYFGPGTRLLVL.

In this sample, this clonotype turned up a few times. The chain links TRBV6-2 or TRBV6-3 to TRBJ2-3, with D possibly being TRBD1 or TRBD2 (5 bases each). The length of the CDR3 is 14 residues. V gave up 7 bases and J gave up 0 bases, with 11 bases separating them. The germline V gene encodes CDR1 MNHEY and CDR2 SVGEGT. CDR3 sequence reads: CASMGVISTDTQYF. CDR3 nucleotides: TGTGCCAGCATGGGGGTAATTAGCACAGATACGCAGTATTTT.

There are many counts of this clonotype. The chain couples TRBV9 to TRBJ2-3; D call uncertain. The length of the CDR3 is 14 residues. Trimming shortened V by 2 bases and J by 2 bases, and 9 bases separated the two germline ends. CDR1 and CDR2 (germline): SGDLS, YYNGEE. DNA for the CDR3: TGTGCCAGCAGCGTGAGCCCAGACACAGATACGCAGTATTTT. It yields the protein CASSVSPDTDTQYF.

The gene calls are TRBV5-1 and TRBJ1-6; D is unclear. V was cut by 3 bases and J by 10 bases, with 11 bases left in between. Germline-derived CDR1 and CDR2 are SGHRS and YFSETQ. This CDR3 is built from 13 residues. DNA of the CDR3: TGCGCCAGCAGCTCCGGACTTCTATCACCCCTCCACTTT. Amino acids: CASSSGLLSPLHF.

In its sample, this clonotype was seen a few times. The rearrangement uses TRBV20-1 and TRBJ1-5, with D uncertain. The germline V gene has CDR1 DFQATT and CDR2 SNEGSKA (reference sequence). With 0 bases removed from V and 6 bases from J, the gap between germline ends came to 15 bases. CDR3 length equals 15 residues. The CDR3 reads CSARDPGIFGQPQHF. The CDR3 DNA follows: TGCAGTGCTAGAGATCCGGGGATTTTTGGTCAGCCCCAGCATTTT.

This sequence joins TRBV5-1 and TRBJ1-2, with 8 bases matching TRBD1. The ends lost 4 bases at V and 9 bases at J; junction bases unmatched: 11. The CDR3 runs to 14 residues. In germline, CDR1 is SGHRS, CDR2 YFSETQ. The CDR3 here is CASSPSLGQGSYTF. CDR3 nucleotides: TGCGCCAGCAGCCCCTCGCTTGGACAGGGAAGCTACACCTTC.